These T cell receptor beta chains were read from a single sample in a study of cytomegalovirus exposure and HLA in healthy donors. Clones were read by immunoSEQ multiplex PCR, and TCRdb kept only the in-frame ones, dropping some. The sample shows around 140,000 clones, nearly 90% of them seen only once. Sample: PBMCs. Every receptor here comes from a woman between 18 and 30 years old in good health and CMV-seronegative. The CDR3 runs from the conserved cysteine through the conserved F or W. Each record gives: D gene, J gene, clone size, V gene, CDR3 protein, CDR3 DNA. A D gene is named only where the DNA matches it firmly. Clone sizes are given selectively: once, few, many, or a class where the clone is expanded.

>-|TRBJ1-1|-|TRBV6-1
CASSELQAKPGTEAFF
TGTGCCAGCAGTGAACTTCAGGCCAAGCCAGGGACTGAAGCTTTCTTT
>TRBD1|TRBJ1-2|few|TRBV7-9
CASSPGQNHYGYTF
TGTGCCAGCAGCCCGGGACAGAACCACTATGGCTACACCTTC
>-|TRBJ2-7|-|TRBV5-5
CASSPLPGEGAYEQYF
TGTGCCAGCAGCCCACTCCCGGGGGAAGGCGCCTACGAGCAGTACTTC
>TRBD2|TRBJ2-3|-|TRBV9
CASSALLAGGTDTQYF
TGTGCCAGCAGCGCACTACTAGCGGGGGGCACAGATACGCAGTATTTT
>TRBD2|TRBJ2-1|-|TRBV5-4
CASSRSGGSYNEQFF
TGTGCCAGCAGCCGAAGCGGGGGTTCCTACAATGAGCAGTTCTTC
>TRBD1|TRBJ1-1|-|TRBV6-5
CASRHQGVPIAEAFF
TGTGCCAGCAGGCACCAGGGGGTCCCAATCGCTGAAGCTTTCTTT
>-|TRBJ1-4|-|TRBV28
CASSLGPYEKLFF
TGTGCCAGCAGTTTGGGGCCCTATGAAAAACTGTTTTTT
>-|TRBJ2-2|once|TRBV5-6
CASSPYRAGELFF
TGTGCCAGCAGCCCCTACCGGGCCGGGGAGCTGTTTTTT
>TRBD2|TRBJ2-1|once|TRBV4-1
CASSQVDMGLAGANEQFF
TGCGCCAGCAGCCAAGTCGACATGGGACTAGCGGGGGCCAATGAGCAGTTCTTC
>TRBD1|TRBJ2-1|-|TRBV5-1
CASSSRGPINEQFF
TGCGCCAGCAGCTCCAGGGGGCCGATCAATGAGCAGTTCTTC
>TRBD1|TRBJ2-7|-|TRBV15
CATARGTGAYEQYF
TGTGCCACTGCACGGGGGACAGGAGCCTACGAGCAGTACTTC